These T cell receptor beta chains were read from a single sample in a study of T cells in Graves' hyperthyroidism and ophthalmopathy. TCRdb re-called the multiplex PCR reads through MiXCR, storing one row per CDR3 protein. Altogether hundreds of thousands of distinct CDR3 sequences are present, approximately 15% being singletons, with the ten largest covering less than 6%. The sample taken for sequencing was blood. The source of these receptors is a woman under 40 with Graves' hyperthyroidism that later progressed to Graves' ophthalmopathy. CDR3s include the opening cysteine and the closing phenylalanine or tryptophan. Fields, in order: clone size, D gene, V gene, J gene, CDR3 DNA, CDR3 protein. A D gene is named only where the DNA matches it firmly. Expanded clones get a size class; other rows say once, few or many, or leave the size out.

many	NA	TRBV20-1	TRBJ1-6	TGCAGTGGGATACGGGGGAATTCACCCCTCCACTTT	CSGIRGNSPLHF
many	NA	TRBV9	TRBJ1-5	TGTGCCAGCAGCGTAGGGACAGTCCCTTTTTACGATAGCAATCAGCCCCAGCATTTT	CASSVGTVPFYDSNQPQHF
many	NA	TRBV6-1	TRBJ2-1	TGTGCCAGCAGTGGGATAAGCTCCTACAATGAGCAGTTCTTC	CASSGISSYNEQFF
NA	TRBD2	TRBV30	TRBJ2-5	TGTGCCTGGATAGAAAAGACTAGCGCGAGGAACGAGACCCAGTACTTC	CAWIEKTSARNETQYF
once	NA	TRBV14	TRBJ1-2	TGTGCCAGCAGCCAAGATCTTACCGGGACCTATGGCTACACCTTC	CASSQDLTGTYGYTF
few	NA	TRBV19	TRBJ1-1	TGTGCCACCGCCGAGGGCCCTGAAGCTTTCTTT	CATAEGPEAFF
NA	TRBD1	TRBV12-3/TRBV12-4	TRBJ1-2	TGTGCCAGCAGTGCCCGGACAGGGGAGATGGAGTGGCAGTATGGCTACACCTTC	CASSARTGEMEWQYGYTF
few	TRBD1	TRBV20-1	TRBJ2-1	TGCAGTGCGGAACCCTTACAGGGGGCGGGATACAATGAGCAGTTCTTC	CSAEPLQGAGYNEQFF
many	TRBD1	TRBV5-1	TRBJ2-2	TGCGCCAGCAGCGTGGGGCAGGGGGCAAACACCGGGGAGCTGTTTTTT	CASSVGQGANTGELFF
few	TRBD1	TRBV30	TRBJ1-2	TGTGCCTGGAGACAGGGGGCCACCTATGGCTACACCTTC	CAWRQGATYGYTF
once	TRBD1	TRBV6-1	TRBJ1-5	TGTGCCAGCAGCAAACCAGGGGGGCCCCAGCATTTT	CASSKPGGPQHF
many	NA	TRBV3-1	TRBJ2-3	TGTGCCAGCAGCCAAGGTCCTTCCACAGATACGCAGTATTTT	CASSQGPSTDTQYF
many	NA	TRBV30	TRBJ1-1	TGTGCCTGGGACAGGCCACCGTTGAACACTGAAGCTTTCTTT	CAWDRPPLNTEAFF